Given below is one T cell receptor (beta chain) in context. What it binds is unknown. CDR1 and CDR2 from the germline V gene are SGHTA and FQGNSA. The CDR3 is made up of 13 amino acids. V dropped 5 bases and J dropped 7 bases, with 12 bases sitting between them. Amplification used 60 Vbeta primers and 13 Jbeta primers. This table comes from immunoSEQ multiplex PCR, and its TCRdb copy is limited to in-frame clones, with some not included. Of approximately 140,000 clones listed, about 85% are singletons. This entry is derived from a study of cytomegalovirus exposure and HLA in healthy donors. Whole-study results and caveats: Researchers reportedly found TCR beta sequences accurately predicted most subjects' HLA-A and HLA-B alleles.

The TCR sequence derives from a boy aged 5-17 years in good health and CMV-seronegative. J is TRBJ1-5 and V is TRBV7-2; D gene ambiguous. Sequenced: PBMCs. DNA of the CDR3: TGTGCCAGCAGCCAAAGAGCAAAGCAGCCCCAGCATTTT. This codes for CASSQRAKQPQHF.